This TCR beta chain was recorded in a study of cytomegalovirus exposure and HLA in healthy donors. Assay used: immunoSEQ multiplex PCR; TCRdb lists only in-frame clones, some missing. The sample lists 100,000 to 150,000 clones, 88% seen once, with approximately 1.5% in the top ten. Details on this clone: Its antigen is as yet unknown.

Findings of the study overall: As confirmed in vitro, three CMV-associated chains were specific for CMV antigens. For cytomegalovirus status, the classifier reportedly gave diagnoses with high specificity and sensitivity. According to a later analysis, TCR clusters from the first cohort tended to co-occur in the 120 or so validation repertoires.

Germline loops: CDR1 SEHNR, CDR2 FQNEAQ (reference sequence). Trimming left V 3 bases short and J 0 bases short, with 9 bases between. The CDR3 length is 15 residues. The source is a man aged 25-45 years in good health and CMV-seronegative. Sequenced sample: PBMCs. The gene calls are TRBV7-9 and TRBJ1-3; no definite D call. CDR3 sequence reads: CASSFTGSSGNTIYF. CDR3 coding DNA: TGTGCCAGCAGCTTCACGGGTAGCTCTGGAAACACCATATATTTT.